A single sample gave rise to the 18 T cell receptor beta chains below, sequenced in a study of shared clonotypes between healthy human individuals. Libraries were prepared by immunoSEQ multiplex PCR; TCRdb keeps only in-frame clonotypes and omits some of them. The sample has about 1 million clones; 70% to 80% are singletons. The sample consisted of memory CD4+ T cells from PBMCs. Subset defined: CD45RA-negative fraction. Receptors were obtained from a man aged 18 to 30 in good health. Some clones in this sample may be carry-over from other donors' samples.

This clone has more than one count but fewer than ten. The V call is TRBV6-1, the J call TRBJ1-1; D might be TRBD1 (6 bases). V dropped 7 bases and J dropped 4 bases, with 16 bases sitting between them. Germline CDR1 and CDR2: MNHNS and SASEGT. The CDR3 loop spans 14 amino acids. In nucleotides, the CDR3 is TGTGCCAGCATCTATGGGGGGGCGGGCACTGAAGCTTTCTTT. Protein sequence: CASIYGGAGTEAFF.

The chain carries TRBV6-5 and TRBJ2-7; 7 nucleotides match TRBD2. Losses at the gene ends were 5 bases for V and 6 bases for J; bases not matched to a gene: 13. Germline values: CDR1 MNHEY, CDR2 SVGAGI. CDR3 length equals 15 residues. CDR3 DNA sequence: TGTGCCAGCAGTAGCCCTGGAGGGAGGGCTGGCGAGCAGTACTTC. This translates into CASSSPGGRAGEQYF.

The sample holds many counts of this clone. The identical CDR3 is also encoded by other nucleotide sequences in the sample. The genes are TRBV30 and TRBJ1-4; D gene uncertain. V lost 3 bases and J 11 bases, leaving 19 bases between the germline ends. Germline CDR1 GTSNPN, CDR2 SVGIG (reference sequence). This CDR3 contains 14 residues. The CDR3 nucleotides read TGTGCCTGGAGCCTCCGGGCCTCCGTGTTGAAACTGTTTTTT. Translation: CAWSLRASVLKLFF.

The V gene is TRBV7-8, the J gene TRBJ1-2; D is perhaps TRBD1 (5 bases). Germline CDR1 SGHVS, CDR2 FQNEAQ. The CDR3 covers 15 residues. Trimming left V 3 bases short and J 1 base short, with 12 bases between. CDR3 coding DNA: TGTGCCAGCAGCTTCCGGGGACTACTTAACTATGGCTACACCTTC. Its translation: CASSFRGLLNYGYTF.

The J gene is TRBJ2-2, the V gene TRBV28; possibly TRBD2 for D (6 bases). Germline V CDR1 and CDR2: MDHEN, SYDVKM. This CDR3 comprises 16 residues. The V end was cut by 2 bases, the J end by 11 bases, with 21 bases between. CDR3 in DNA: TGTGCCAGCAGTTTAATTGGGGGGACCGCTAAGCTAGAGCTGTTTTTT. This gives the protein CASSLIGGTAKLELFF.

As DNA, the CDR3 is TGTGCCAGCTCACCACCGGGGCGAGCCAGATACGAGCAGTACTTC. Its protein product is CASSPPGRARYEQYF. The gene calls are TRBV18 and TRBJ2-7; TRBD1 might be the D (5 bases). The CDR3 is 15 amino acids. The V end lost 0 bases, the J end lost 4 bases, and 13 bases lay between the germline ends. Germline assignment: CDR1 KGHSH and CDR2 LQKENI.

The J gene is TRBJ1-2, the V gene TRBV5-8, with 7 bases lining up with TRBD1. CDR3 length: 16 residues. Germline V gene sequence: CDR1 SGHTS, CDR2 YDEGEE. The V gene end was trimmed by 1 base and the J gene end by 2 bases; junction bases not matched to a gene: 8. In DNA, the CDR3 is TGTGCCAGCAGCTTGTGGGTGACAGGGACGAACTATGGCTACACCTTC. This translates into CASSLWVTGTNYGYTF.

The chain carries TRBV29-1 and TRBJ2-1; tentative D call: TRBD1 (7 bases). The germline gives CDR1 SQVTM, CDR2 ANQGSEA. The CDR3 totals 12 residues. V was clipped by 5 bases and J by 8 bases, with 13 bases between them. CDR3 in DNA: TGCAGCGTTTTGGAGGGGGCGCATGAGCAGTTCTTC. This sequence encodes CSVLEGAHEQFF.

The chain uses TRBV28 and TRBJ2-3; D gene unclear. Germline CDR1 reads MDHEN; CDR2 reads SYDVKM. Trimming cost V 4 bases and J 0 bases, with 14 bases left between them. The CDR3 extends over 16 amino acids. CDR3 sequence reads: CASSSDRRISTDTQYF. The CDR3 region has the DNA TGTGCCAGCAGTTCGGACCGTCGAATTAGCACAGATACGCAGTATTTT.

The chain carries TRBV18 and TRBJ2-1; a possible D gene is TRBD2 (5 bases). This CDR3 has 17 amino acids. The germline gives CDR1 KGHSH, CDR2 LQKENI. V was trimmed by 4 bases and J by 5 bases, leaving 21 bases between them. The CDR3 coding sequence is TGTGCCAGCTCACAACTGTTGGCTAGCCGAAGACACAATGAGCAGTTCTTC. Translated: CASSQLLASRRHNEQFF.

The V and J genes are TRBV19 and TRBJ2-7, with TRBD2 matching 9 bases. The CDR3 is 15 residues long. Germline V gene data show CDR1 as LNHDA and CDR2 as SQIVND (reference sequence). J gave up 5 bases and V 1 base, and 6 bases lay outside the gene matches. The CDR3 nucleotides read TGTGCCAGTAGTATAGGGCCTAGCGGGATCAACGAGCAGTACTTC. Translated, it gives CASSIGPSGINEQYF.

The V gene is TRBV6-5, the J gene TRBJ1-3, with unresolved D. The CDR3 spans 14 residues. The V and J ends lost 2 bases and 3 bases respectively, with 8 bases between them. Germline V CDR1 and CDR2: MNHEY, SVGAGI. The CDR3 spells CASSYGGIGNTIYF. CDR3 coding DNA: TGTGCCAGCAGTTACGGCGGGATTGGAAACACCATATATTTT.

The chain is built from TRBV2 and TRBJ1-2; D not certain. The CDR3 is 13 residues long. V lost 1 base and J 5 bases, leaving 8 bases between the germline ends. Germline V CDR1 and CDR2: SNHLY, FYNNEI. Written as DNA, the CDR3 is TGTGCCAGCAGTGAAGAACGGCCGTATGGCTACACCTTC. It encodes CASSEERPYGYTF. Together with reference TRBV2 and TRBJ1-2, the CDR3 gives the full variable domain: EPEVTQTPSHQVTQMGQEVILRCVPISNHLYFYWYRQILGQKVEFLVSFYNNEISEKSEIFDDQFSVERPDGSNFTLKIRSTKLEDSAMYFCASSEERPYGYTFGSGTRLTVV.

The chain employs TRBV28 and TRBJ2-1; 7 positions match TRBD1. CDR3 length equals 15 residues. Unmatched junction bases numbered 10, after V lost 6 bases and J lost 5 bases. CDR1 and CDR2 (germline): MDHEN, SYDVKM. The CDR3 sequence: CASSGDSLGDNEQFF. In nucleotides, the CDR3 is TGTGCCAGCAGCGGGGACAGCCTTGGAGACAATGAGCAGTTCTTC.

The V call is TRBV7-9, the J call TRBJ2-3, with TRBD2 matching over 12 bases. Germline lookup yields CDR1 SEHNR and CDR2 FQNEAQ (reference sequence). The CDR3 is 19 residues long. Trimming took 5 bases from V and 0 from J; bases not matched to a gene: 12. The CDR3 DNA reads as TGTGCCAGCAGCGCTACACTAGCGGGAGGCACCGTGAGCACAGATACGCAGTATTTT. Amino acid sequence: CASSATLAGGTVSTDTQYF.

The CDR3: CASSPLRTGIQETQYF. In nucleotides, the CDR3 is TGTGCCAGCAGCCCCCTTCGGACAGGGATCCAAGAGACCCAGTACTTC. This rearrangement joins TRBV7-9 to TRBJ2-5; 8 bases align to TRBD1. The germline V gene has CDR1 SEHNR and CDR2 FQNEAQ (reference sequence). With 5 bases clipped from V and 1 base from J, the junction kept 9 bases outside the gene matches. This CDR3 has 16 residues.

The chain combines TRBV13 with TRBJ2-1; D is uncertain. The germline gives CDR1 PRHDT, CDR2 FYEKMQ (reference sequence). Trimming left V 3 bases short and J 12 bases short, with 9 bases between. There are 11 residues in the CDR3. Here the CDR3 DNA reads TGTGCCAGCAGCTTCCAAGGAGTGCAGTTCTTC. It yields the protein CASSFQGVQFF.

On this clone: A far bigger clonotype differs at one base, so this is likely a read error. Other DNA sequences from this sample encode an identical CDR3 as well. The V call is TRBV5-1, the J call TRBJ2-7; 8 nucleotides line up with TRBD1. The ends lost 4 bases at V and 3 bases at J; junction bases unmatched: 6. The germline V gene has CDR1 SGHRS and CDR2 YFSETQ. The CDR3 is made up of 14 amino acids. CDR3 residues: CASSPGGADYEQYF. The CDR3 nucleotides are TGCGCCAGCAGCCCAGGGGGCGCGGACTACGAGCAGTACTTC.